This TCR beta chain was obtained from a study of cytomegalovirus exposure and HLA in healthy donors. PCR employed 60 Vbeta and 13 Jbeta primers. Libraries were prepared by immunoSEQ multiplex PCR; TCRdb keeps only in-frame clonotypes and omits some of them. The profile shows 100,000 or so clones, around 70% of them singletons. Only a few counts were recorded for this clone. Its specificity is unknown. This sample also contains other DNA sequences that code for the same CDR3. Study observations and caveats: Later analysis showed TCR association rates varying by HLA locus, highest for DRB1 and lowest for HLA-C.

V was clipped by 6 bases and J by 7 bases; unmatched bases: 8. The CDR3 has 14 amino acids. Germline CDR1 reads MDHEN; CDR2 reads SYDVKM. The chain recombines TRBV28 with TRBJ1-5; 8 bases align to TRBD1. The sequencing sample was made of PBMCs. The source of this sequence is a man aged 35-49 years in good health and CMV-seronegative. The CDR3 nucleotides are TGTGCCAGCAGCTCCGACAGGGGAAGACAGCCCCAGCATTTT. As protein: CASSSDRGRQPQHF.